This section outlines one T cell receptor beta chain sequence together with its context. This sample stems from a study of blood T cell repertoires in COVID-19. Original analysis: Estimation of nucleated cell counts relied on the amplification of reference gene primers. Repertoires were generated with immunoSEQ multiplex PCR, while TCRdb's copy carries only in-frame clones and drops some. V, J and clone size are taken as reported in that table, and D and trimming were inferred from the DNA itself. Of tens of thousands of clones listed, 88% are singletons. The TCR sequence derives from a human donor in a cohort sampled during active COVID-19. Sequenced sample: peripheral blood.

The CDR3 DNA reads as TGTGCCAGCAGCTTAGGGGCCGGAGGATACAATGAGCAGTTCTTC. Its protein is CASSLGAGGYNEQFF. The rearrangement joins TRBV7-6 to TRBJ2-1, with D tentatively TRBD2 (5 bases). V was cut by 1 base and J by 4 bases, with 11 bases left in between. This CDR3 has 15 amino acids. Germline lookup yields CDR1 SGHVS and CDR2 FNYEAQ. Together with reference TRBV7-6 and TRBJ2-1, the CDR3 gives the full variable domain: GAGVSQSPRYKVTKRGQDVALRCDPISGHVSLYWYRQALGQGPEFLTYFNYEAQQDKSGLPNDRFSAERPEGSISTLTIQRTEQRDSAMYRCASSLGAGGYNEQFFGPGTRLTVL.